This is a list of T cell receptor beta chains from one sample in a study of control samples from healthy donors and cancer patients. Method: immunoSEQ multiplex PCR; TCRdb's copy keeps in-frame clones and lacks some. The sample has around 80,000 clones, around nine tenths seen once. Sequencing used blood. The receptors come from a woman aged 50 to 60 in good health. Each CDR3 is given with its conserved first and last residue. Each record gives: CDR3 protein, CDR3 DNA, V gene, D gene, clone size, J gene. D genes are given only for firm matches. Clone size appears in some rows only: once, few, many, or a class for an expanded clone.

CDR3 protein: CASSRGFSGDTDTQYF; CDR3 DNA: TGTGCCAGCAGCCGGGGGTTTAGCGGGGACACAGATACGCAGTATTTT; V gene: TRBV5-4; D gene: TRBD2; clone size: -; J gene: TRBJ2-3
CDR3 protein: CASSPSNGGRTQYF; CDR3 DNA: TGTGCCAGCAGCCCATCAAATGGGGGGCGCACGCAGTATTTT; V gene: TRBV7-2; D gene: -; clone size: -; J gene: TRBJ2-3
CDR3 protein: CASSFDRPETQYF; CDR3 DNA: TGTGCCAGCAGTTTTGACCGGCCAGAGACCCAGTACTTC; V gene: TRBV2; D gene: -; clone size: -; J gene: TRBJ2-5
CDR3 protein: CASTKGGPKKQETQYF; CDR3 DNA: TGTGCCAGCACCAAAGGGGGGCCTAAAAAACAAGAGACCCAGTACTTC; V gene: TRBV21-1; D gene: -; clone size: -; J gene: TRBJ2-5
CDR3 protein: CASSEFGTGVRKNNQPQHF; CDR3 DNA: TGTGCCAGCAGTGAATTTGGGACAGGGGTGAGAAAGAACAATCAGCCCCAGCATTTT; V gene: TRBV2; D gene: TRBD1; clone size: -; J gene: TRBJ1-5
CDR3 protein: CARQRTATYGYTF; CDR3 DNA: TGTGCCCGACAAAGGACAGCGACCTATGGCTACACCTTC; V gene: TRBV2; D gene: -; clone size: -; J gene: TRBJ1-2
CDR3 protein: CASSQTGTRTNNEQFF; CDR3 DNA: TGTGCCAGCAGCCAAACCGGGACTAGGACGAACAATGAGCAGTTCTTC; V gene: TRBV4-2; D gene: TRBD2; clone size: few; J gene: TRBJ2-1
CDR3 protein: CASSLAVNTGELFF; CDR3 DNA: TGTGCCAGCAGCTTAGCGGTGAACACCGGGGAGCTGTTTTTT; V gene: TRBV7-2; D gene: -; clone size: -; J gene: TRBJ2-2
CDR3 protein: CASSVTGQGQGWATDTQYF; CDR3 DNA: TGTGCCAGCAGCGTTACCGGACAGGGGCAAGGTTGGGCCACAGATACGCAGTATTTT; V gene: TRBV14; D gene: TRBD1; clone size: -; J gene: TRBJ2-3
CDR3 protein: CASSQKLGIDSYEQYF; CDR3 DNA: TGCGCCAGCAGCCAAAAATTGGGAATCGACTCCTACGAGCAGTACTTC; V gene: TRBV4-1; D gene: -; clone size: -; J gene: TRBJ2-7
CDR3 protein: CASRGGTGAYEQYF; CDR3 DNA: TGTGCCAGCAGGGGGGGGACAGGGGCTTACGAGCAGTACTTC; V gene: TRBV6-5; D gene: TRBD1; clone size: -; J gene: TRBJ2-7
CDR3 protein: CASSQESGRGSGNTIYF; CDR3 DNA: TGTGCCAGCAGCCAAGAATCGGGAAGGGGGTCTGGAAACACCATATATTTT; V gene: TRBV4-2; D gene: -; clone size: few; J gene: TRBJ1-3
CDR3 protein: CASSQARAATNEKLFF; CDR3 DNA: TGCGCCAGCAGCCAAGCGAGAGCAGCTACTAATGAAAAACTGTTTTTT; V gene: TRBV4-1; D gene: -; clone size: -; J gene: TRBJ1-4
CDR3 protein: CASRNFHTGELFF; CDR3 DNA: TGTGCCAGCAGAAATTTCCACACCGGGGAGCTGTTTTTT; V gene: TRBV6-5; D gene: -; clone size: -; J gene: TRBJ2-2
CDR3 protein: CASSSPLSTARASYEQYF; CDR3 DNA: TGTGCCAGCAGTTCCCCACTCTCGACAGCCAGGGCATCCTACGAGCAGTACTTC; V gene: TRBV27; D gene: -; clone size: -; J gene: TRBJ2-7
CDR3 protein: CASSYISLQGANVLTF; CDR3 DNA: TGTGCCAGCAGTTATATTTCCCTGCAGGGGGCCAACGTCCTGACTTTC; V gene: TRBV7-6; D gene: -; clone size: -; J gene: TRBJ2-6
CDR3 protein: CASSVAGGFRTGELFF; CDR3 DNA: TGTGCCAGCAGCGTAGCGGGGGGGTTTCGCACCGGGGAGCTGTTTTTT; V gene: TRBV9; D gene: TRBD2; clone size: -; J gene: TRBJ2-2
CDR3 protein: CASSLGYTQYF; CDR3 DNA: TGTGCCAGCAGTTTGGGCTATACGCAGTATTTT; V gene: TRBV6-5; D gene: -; clone size: -; J gene: TRBJ2-3
CDR3 protein: CASSPQGATGELFF; CDR3 DNA: TGTGCCAGCAGCCCGCAGGGGGCAACCGGGGAGCTGTTTTTT; V gene: TRBV9; D gene: TRBD1; clone size: -; J gene: TRBJ2-2
CDR3 protein: CASSVELTEQFF; CDR3 DNA: TGTGCCAGCAGTGTGGAGTTAACTGAGCAGTTCTTC; V gene: TRBV2; D gene: -; clone size: -; J gene: TRBJ2-1
CDR3 protein: CASSQQTGNEQFF; CDR3 DNA: TGTGCCAGCAGCCAACAGACAGGGAATGAGCAGTTCTTC; V gene: TRBV3-1/TRBV3-2; D gene: TRBD1; clone size: -; J gene: TRBJ2-1
CDR3 protein: CTTSGPCFF; CDR3 DNA: TGCACGACCTCGGGGCCTTGTTTCTTC; V gene: TRBV1; D gene: -; clone size: -; J gene: TRBJ2-1
CDR3 protein: CASSLGQGFRTEAFF; CDR3 DNA: TGTGCCAGCAGTCTTGGACAGGGGTTTCGCACTGAAGCTTTCTTT; V gene: TRBV27; D gene: TRBD1; clone size: once; J gene: TRBJ1-1
CDR3 protein: CASHDSAGYTF; CDR3 DNA: TGTGCCAGCCACGATAGCGCTGGCTACACCTTC; V gene: TRBV19; D gene: -; clone size: few; J gene: TRBJ1-2
CDR3 protein: CASSQETGGLSYTF; CDR3 DNA: TGCGCCAGCAGCCAAGAAACAGGGGGCTTAAGCTACACCTTC; V gene: TRBV4-1; D gene: TRBD1; clone size: -; J gene: TRBJ1-2
CDR3 protein: CASTPQQGADTQYF; CDR3 DNA: TGTGCCAGCACCCCACAACAGGGGGCAGATACGCAGTATTTT; V gene: TRBV5-5; D gene: TRBD1; clone size: -; J gene: TRBJ2-3
CDR3 protein: CASSQDFTVPAYEQYF; CDR3 DNA: TGCGCCAGCAGCCAAGATTTCACTGTACCTGCCTACGAGCAGTACTTC; V gene: TRBV4-1; D gene: -; clone size: -; J gene: TRBJ2-7
CDR3 protein: CATSSRTGSPNQPQHF; CDR3 DNA: TGTGCCACCAGCAGCCGGACAGGGTCTCCCAATCAGCCCCAGCATTTT; V gene: TRBV15; D gene: TRBD1; clone size: -; J gene: TRBJ1-5
CDR3 protein: CASSTGRSTYEQYF; CDR3 DNA: TGTGCCAGCAGTACCGGTCGCTCCACCTACGAGCAGTACTTC; V gene: TRBV6-5; D gene: -; clone size: -; J gene: TRBJ2-7
CDR3 protein: CASSLEGWEQFF; CDR3 DNA: TGCGCCAGCAGCTTGGAGGGCTGGGAGCAGTTCTTC; V gene: TRBV5-1; D gene: -; clone size: -; J gene: TRBJ2-1
CDR3 protein: CASSYAGGQPQHF; CDR3 DNA: TGTGCCAGCAGTTACGCGGGGGGGCAGCCCCAGCATTTT; V gene: TRBV6-6; D gene: -; clone size: -; J gene: TRBJ1-5
CDR3 protein: CASSPITGPRPYEQYF; CDR3 DNA: TGTGCCAGCAGTCCCATAACGGGGCCGAGGCCCTACGAGCAGTACTTC; V gene: TRBV6-2/TRBV6-3; D gene: -; clone size: few; J gene: TRBJ2-7
CDR3 protein: CASSFSGGVIYEQYF; CDR3 DNA: TGCGCCAGCAGCTTTAGCGGGGGAGTTATCTACGAGCAGTACTTC; V gene: TRBV5-1; D gene: TRBD2; clone size: -; J gene: TRBJ2-7
CDR3 protein: CAWSVLDRNTEAFF; CDR3 DNA: TGTGCCTGGAGTGTACTAGACAGGAACACTGAAGCTTTCTTT; V gene: TRBV30; D gene: -; clone size: -; J gene: TRBJ1-1
CDR3 protein: CASSESPAAGAHNEQFF; CDR3 DNA: TGTGCCAGCAGTGAATCCCCGGCGGCAGGGGCCCACAATGAGCAGTTCTTC; V gene: TRBV25-1; D gene: -; clone size: -; J gene: TRBJ2-1
CDR3 protein: CASRLPYNEQFF; CDR3 DNA: TGTGCCAGCAGACTACCATACAATGAGCAGTTCTTC; V gene: TRBV12-3/TRBV12-4; D gene: -; clone size: few; J gene: TRBJ2-1
CDR3 protein: CAIRTGRETSNEQFF; CDR3 DNA: TGTGCCATCAGAACTGGGCGGGAGACTAGCAATGAGCAGTTCTTC; V gene: TRBV10-3; D gene: TRBD2; clone size: -; J gene: TRBJ2-1
CDR3 protein: CASSFTHFSTDTQYF; CDR3 DNA: TGTGCCAGCAGCTTTACTCATTTTAGCACAGATACGCAGTATTTT; V gene: TRBV5-6; D gene: -; clone size: -; J gene: TRBJ2-3
CDR3 protein: CASSVERHRTEQYF; CDR3 DNA: TGTGCCAGCAGCGTAGAGAGGCACAGGACCGAGCAGTACTTC; V gene: TRBV9; D gene: -; clone size: -; J gene: TRBJ2-7
CDR3 protein: CASRTPGSIYEQYF; CDR3 DNA: TGTGCCAGCAGGACCCCGGGATCCATCTACGAGCAGTACTTC; V gene: TRBV6-5; D gene: -; clone size: -; J gene: TRBJ2-7
CDR3 protein: CASSVRLAGANTQYF; CDR3 DNA: TGTGCCAGCAGCGTAAGACTAGCGGGGGCGAATACGCAGTATTTT; V gene: TRBV9; D gene: TRBD2; clone size: -; J gene: TRBJ2-3
CDR3 protein: CASRTTDTQYF; CDR3 DNA: TGCGCCAGCAGAACAACAGATACGCAGTATTTT; V gene: TRBV5-1; D gene: -; clone size: -; J gene: TRBJ2-3
CDR3 protein: CATKTRSTGELFF; CDR3 DNA: TGTGCCACTAAGACCCGGAGCACCGGGGAGCTGTTTTTT; V gene: TRBV19; D gene: -; clone size: once; J gene: TRBJ2-2
CDR3 protein: CASSLVPESTDTQYF; CDR3 DNA: TGCGCCAGCAGCTTGGTACCCGAGAGCACAGATACGCAGTATTTT; V gene: TRBV5-1; D gene: -; clone size: -; J gene: TRBJ2-3
CDR3 protein: CAISEPGLADTDTQYF; CDR3 DNA: TGTGCCATCAGTGAGCCCGGACTAGCGGACACAGATACGCAGTATTTT; V gene: TRBV10-3; D gene: TRBD2; clone size: -; J gene: TRBJ2-3
CDR3 protein: CASSPKSRYEQYF; CDR3 DNA: TGTGCCAGCAGCCCTAAATCGCGCTACGAGCAGTACTTC; V gene: TRBV7-9; D gene: -; clone size: -; J gene: TRBJ2-7
CDR3 protein: CASSYQNKNEQFF; CDR3 DNA: TGTGCCAGCAGTTATCAGAACAAGAATGAGCAGTTCTTC; V gene: TRBV27; D gene: -; clone size: once; J gene: TRBJ2-1
CDR3 protein: CARISPPSPLHF; CDR3 DNA: TGTGCCAGAATTAGCCCCCCTTCACCCCTCCACTTT; V gene: TRBV19; D gene: -; clone size: -; J gene: TRBJ1-6
CDR3 protein: CASTRGSGGARTGELFF; CDR3 DNA: TGTGCCAGCACCCGGGGAAGCGGGGGGGCTCGGACCGGGGAGCTGTTTTTT; V gene: TRBV3-1/TRBV3-2; D gene: TRBD2; clone size: -; J gene: TRBJ2-2
CDR3 protein: CATGQSSTDTQYF; CDR3 DNA: TGTGCCACCGGGCAGTCCAGCACAGATACGCAGTATTTT; V gene: TRBV24-1; D gene: -; clone size: -; J gene: TRBJ2-3
CDR3 protein: CASSDLGQGRRDTGELFF; CDR3 DNA: TGTGCCAGCAGTGACTTGGGACAGGGAAGAAGAGACACCGGGGAGCTGTTTTTT; V gene: TRBV25-1; D gene: TRBD1; clone size: -; J gene: TRBJ2-2
CDR3 protein: CASSEISGTEAFF; CDR3 DNA: TGTGCCAGCAGTGAAATTAGTGGTACTGAAGCTTTCTTT; V gene: TRBV6-1; D gene: -; clone size: -; J gene: TRBJ1-1
CDR3 protein: CASSYPGVIVGGYTF; CDR3 DNA: TGTGCCAGCAGCTACCCAGGGGTAATAGTGGGTGGCTACACCTTC; V gene: TRBV5-4; D gene: -; clone size: once; J gene: TRBJ1-2
CDR3 protein: CASSIPQGINTIYF; CDR3 DNA: TGTGCCAGTAGTATACCGCAGGGTATCAACACCATATATTTT; V gene: TRBV19; D gene: -; clone size: -; J gene: TRBJ1-3